The 14 T cell receptor beta chains presented below share a single source sample, sequenced in a study of identical twins. MiXCR was run by TCRdb on the 5' RACE reads, yielding one entry per CDR3 protein. The sample contains around 450,000 distinct CDR3 sequences, 14% of which appear only once. The same sample was also studied in work on yellow fever vaccine responses in identical twins.

What was sequenced was CD4+ T cells sorted from blood. The origin of the receptors is a woman between 18 and 30 years old in good health.

This clonotype was counted only a few times. The genes are TRBV6-2 or TRBV6-3 and TRBJ2-7; unclear D gene. The V gene lost 2 bases and the J gene lost 0 bases, with 8 bases spanning the gap. CDR1 MNHEY and CDR2 SVGEGT come from the germline V gene. This CDR3 region has 14 residues. As DNA, the CDR3 is TGTGCCAGCAGTTACCAGGTCAGCTCCTACGAGCAGTACTTC. The encoded protein is CASSYQVSSYEQYF.

The DNA for the CDR3 is TGTGCCAGCGGGCGGGGGACACTTCCCCCCTATGGCTACACCTTC. Translation: CASGRGTLPPYGYTF. The chain joins TRBV28 to TRBJ1-2; D may be TRBD1 (6 bases). Germline assignment: CDR1 MDHEN and CDR2 SYDVKM. V lost 8 bases to trimming and J lost 4 bases, with 20 bases between them. The CDR3 length is 15 residues.

CDR3 loop: CSATAGFYEQYF. CDR3 in DNA: TGCAGCGCGACGGCGGGCTTCTACGAGCAGTACTTC. The chain combines TRBV29-1 with TRBJ2-7, with D perhaps TRBD2 (5 bases). This CDR3 is 12 amino acids long. CDR1 SQVTM and CDR2 ANQGSEA come from the germline V gene. Trimming pared 7 bases from V and 3 bases from J, leaving 13 bases between.

In its sample, this clonotype was seen a few times. This rearrangement joins TRBV5-1 to TRBJ2-1, with 10 bases lining up with TRBD1. The germline V gene encodes CDR1 SGHRS and CDR2 YFSETQ. V shed 3 bases, J shed 8 bases, and the junction held 8 bases outside the gene matches. The CDR3 runs 15 residues. The DNA of the CDR3 is TGCGCCAGCAGCTCGGGGGGACAGGGGCTGGATGAGCAGTTCTTC. It codes for CASSSGGQGLDEQFF.

The V and J genes are TRBV12-3 or TRBV12-4 and TRBJ2-3; 7 bases match TRBD2. V dropped 2 bases and J dropped 2; count of bases not matched to a gene: 4. This CDR3 contains 15 residues. This chain's CDR3 is CASSLLGGHTDTQYF. CDR3 coding DNA: TGTGCCAGCAGTTTACTGGGAGGGCACACAGATACGCAGTATTTT.

CDR3 region: CASSYVHEQFF. CDR3 nucleotide sequence: TGTGCCAGCAGTTATGTCCATGAGCAGTTCTTC. The chain employs TRBV6-2 or TRBV6-3 and TRBJ2-1; no firm D call. Trimming removed 3 bases from V and 8 bases from J, with 5 bases in between. The CDR3 length is 11 residues. Germline loops: CDR1 MNHEY, CDR2 SVGEGT.

The sample holds many counts of this clonotype. The chain combines TRBV29-1 with TRBJ2-3; 7 nucleotides line up with TRBD2. CDR3 length equals 17 residues. Looked up from germline, CDR1 is SQVTM and CDR2 is ANQGSEA. The V and J ends lost 6 bases and 4 bases, in that order; junction bases with no gene match: 19. The CDR3 DNA reads TGCAGCGTCGCGGGGAGGGGCGGGAGAGATTTGGCAGATACGCAGTATTTT. Its translation is CSVAGRGGRDLADTQYF.

The chain is built from TRBV28 and TRBJ2-1; maybe TRBD1 (5 bases). Germline CDR1 reads MDHEN; CDR2 reads SYDVKM. Trimming cost V 5 bases and J 8 bases, with 13 bases left between them. CDR3 size: 13 residues. This chain's CDR3 is CASSRGVGYEQFF. Written as DNA, the CDR3 is TGTGCCAGCAGTAGGGGTGTTGGCTATGAGCAGTTCTTC.

This clonotype was detected a few times. V and J are TRBV12-3 or TRBV12-4 and TRBJ2-4; possibly TRBD1 for D (5 bases). The CDR3 sequence is 14 residues long. V was cut by 6 bases and J by 0 bases, with 9 bases left in between. The CDR3 loop is CASRQEGAKNIQYF. CDR3 nucleotide sequence: TGTGCCAGCAGACAGGAAGGAGCCAAAAACATTCAGTACTTC.

V is TRBV4-3 and J is TRBJ2-2, with 8 positions matching TRBD2. J lost 6 bases, V lost 4 bases, and 4 bases had no gene match. Per the germline V gene, CDR1 is LGHNA and CDR2 is YSLEER. There are 14 residues in the CDR3. The CDR3 loop is CASSPSGLAGELFF. The CDR3 bases are TGCGCCAGCAGCCCCTCGGGACTAGCCGGGGAGCTGTTTTTT.

The V gene is TRBV12-3 or TRBV12-4, the J gene TRBJ1-2, with TRBD1 as a possible D gene (5 bases). This CDR3 spans 12 amino acids. V gave up 2 bases and J gave up 6 bases, with 7 bases separating them. CDR3 protein: CASSLPGHGYTF. The CDR3 DNA follows: TGTGCCAGCAGTTTACCGGGGCATGGCTACACCTTC.

The chain carries TRBV20-1 and TRBJ2-7; D is perhaps TRBD2 (6 bases). Germline CDR1 reads DFQATT; CDR2 reads SNEGSKA (reference sequence). V was pared by 0 bases and J by 3 bases, with 12 bases between. CDR3 size: 14 residues. CDR3 in amino acids: CSARDGTPLYEQYF. DNA of the CDR3: TGCAGTGCTAGAGATGGGACTCCCCTCTACGAGCAGTACTTC.

There are a few counts of this clonotype. The chain combines TRBV21-1 with TRBJ2-4. TRBV21-1 is a recognized pseudogene. This CDR3 contains 11 residues. The CDR3, as DNA: TGTGCCAGCAGCAACCAAAGGGAAAGGTACTTC. Translated, it gives CASSNQRERYF.

This clonotype was picked up a small number of times. The V gene is TRBV25-1, the J gene TRBJ2-1; possible D gene TRBD1, 6 bases. This CDR3 comprises 15 residues. The ends were cut back, 7 bases at V and 4 bases at J, with 17 bases in the middle. The germline V gene encodes CDR1 MGHDK and CDR2 SYGVNS. The CDR3 is CASTRQAMGYNEQFF. CDR3 DNA: TGTGCCAGCACCAGACAGGCCATGGGATACAATGAGCAGTTCTTC.